Sequencing of this TCR beta chain was carried out in a study of T cell responses to AZD1222 COVID-19 vaccine. Findings and limits, study-wide: Spike as a whole was targeted by vaccine-associated CD4 TCRs, dominant at 160-218 and 743-854. Among AZD1222 vaccinees, only 5 or 6 were seropositive at baseline. Unmutated variant regions are reportedly targeted by nearly half of spike-specific TCRs.

Trimming took 5 bases from V and 6 from J; bases not matched to a gene: 5. Germline values: CDR1 SGHRS, CDR2 YFSETQ. This CDR3 spans 15 amino acids. Generated by immunoSEQ multiplex PCR, the TCRdb table keeps only in-frame clones and is missing some. The table includes some 110,000 clones, more than 70% detected once. On this clone: The antigen remains unidentified.

The J gene is TRBJ2-1, the V gene TRBV5-1; 13 nucleotides align to TRBD2. The source was peripheral blood, collected on day 0 of AZD1222 vaccination. This receptor was taken from an adult in good health. The CDR3 sequence: CASRTTSGRFNEQFF. Here the CDR3 DNA reads TGCGCCAGCAGAACGACTAGCGGGAGGTTCAATGAGCAGTTCTTC.